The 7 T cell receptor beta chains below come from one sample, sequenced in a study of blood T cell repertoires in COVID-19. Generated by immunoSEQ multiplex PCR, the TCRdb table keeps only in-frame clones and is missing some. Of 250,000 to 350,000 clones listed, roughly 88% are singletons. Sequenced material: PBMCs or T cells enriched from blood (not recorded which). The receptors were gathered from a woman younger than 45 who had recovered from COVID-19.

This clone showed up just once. The CDR3 spells CASSSAGGADIEQFF. Here the CDR3 DNA reads TGTGCCAGCAGCTCAGCGGGCGGAGCGGATATTGAGCAGTTCTTC. The chain joins TRBV7-6 to TRBJ2-1; maybe TRBD2 (6 bases). Germline V gene data show CDR1 as SGHVS and CDR2 as FNYEAQ. The CDR3 loop spans 15 amino acids. V was cut by 4 bases and J by 9 bases, with 19 bases left in between.

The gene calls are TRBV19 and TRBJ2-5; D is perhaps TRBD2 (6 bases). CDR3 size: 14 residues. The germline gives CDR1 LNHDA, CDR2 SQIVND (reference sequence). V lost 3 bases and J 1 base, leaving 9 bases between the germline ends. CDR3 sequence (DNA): TGTGCCAGTAGTATTTCGGGGGTCCAAGAGACCCAGTACTTC. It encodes CASSISGVQETQYF.

This CDR3 is CASSPGLAGTSAYF. The CDR3 bases are TGTGCCAGCAGCCCAGGACTAGCGGGGACCTCTGCGTACTTC. The V gene is TRBV5-5, the J gene TRBJ2-7, with 12 bases matching TRBD2. Germline V gives CDR1 SGHKS, CDR2 YYEKEE (reference sequence). The V segment lost 4 bases and the J segment 12 bases; nucleotides outside the gene matches: 11. This CDR3 comprises 14 residues.

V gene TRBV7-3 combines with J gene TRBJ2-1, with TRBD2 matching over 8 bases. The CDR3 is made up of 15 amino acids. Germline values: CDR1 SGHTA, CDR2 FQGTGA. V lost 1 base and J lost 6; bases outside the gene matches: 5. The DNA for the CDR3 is TGTGCCAGCAGCTTAATTAGCGGGAATGTCAATGAGCAGTTCTTC. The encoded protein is CASSLISGNVNEQFF.

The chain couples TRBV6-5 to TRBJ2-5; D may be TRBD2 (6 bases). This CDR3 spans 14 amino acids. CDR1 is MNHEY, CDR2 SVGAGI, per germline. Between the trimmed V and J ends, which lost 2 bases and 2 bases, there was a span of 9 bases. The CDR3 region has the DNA TGTGCCAGCAGTTACCGGGGAGGTCAAGAGACCCAGTACTTC. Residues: CASSYRGGQETQYF.

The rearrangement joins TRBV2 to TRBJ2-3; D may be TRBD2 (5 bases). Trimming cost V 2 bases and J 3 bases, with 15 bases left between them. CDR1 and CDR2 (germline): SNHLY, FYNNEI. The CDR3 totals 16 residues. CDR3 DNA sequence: TGTGCCAGCAGTGAATGGTCGCGTAGAGGGACAGATACGCAGTATTTT. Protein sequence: CASSEWSRRGTDTQYF.

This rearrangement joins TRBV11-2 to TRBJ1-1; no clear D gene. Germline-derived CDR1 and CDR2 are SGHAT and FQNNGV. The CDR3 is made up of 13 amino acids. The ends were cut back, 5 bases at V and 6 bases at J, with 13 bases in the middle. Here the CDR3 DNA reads TGTGCCAGCAGCCCACTGAGGCGCGCTGAAGCTTTCTTT. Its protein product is CASSPLRRAEAFF.